The 19 T cell receptor beta chains below all came from one sample that was sequenced in a study of blood T cell repertoires in COVID-19. Profiled with immunoSEQ multiplex PCR; TCRdb holds only in-frame clones, not every one. The table includes 85,000 to 90,000 clones, roughly 80% detected once. The sequenced sample was peripheral blood. The receptors stem from a woman of 80 years or more with active or convalescent COVID-19.

This chain joins TRBV7-3 and TRBJ2-3, with TRBD1 identical over 7 bases. The CDR3 is made up of 15 amino acids. V was clipped by 6 bases and J by 4 bases; unmatched bases: 10. Germline values: CDR1 SGHTA, CDR2 FQGTGA. The CDR3 DNA reads as TGTGCCAGCAGTTCCACGGGACAGCTCCCAGATACGCAGTATTTT. Protein sequence: CASSSTGQLPDTQYF.

The J gene is TRBJ1-1, the V gene TRBV5-4; the match to TRBD1 covers 8 bases. Trimming removed 3 bases from V and 4 bases from J; junction bases left unmatched: 8. The CDR3 contains 15 residues. CDR1 and CDR2 from the germline V gene are SGHNT and YYREEE (reference sequence). CDR3 region: CASSSPTTGGTEAFF. The CDR3, as DNA: TGTGCCAGCAGCTCACCCACCACAGGGGGCACTGAAGCTTTCTTT.

This chain links TRBV6-2 or TRBV6-3 with TRBJ2-1; possibly TRBD1 for D (6 bases). This CDR3 contains 16 residues. The V gene's germline CDR1 is MNHEY and CDR2 SVGEGT. Trimming removed 0 bases at V and 5 bases at J, with 14 bases between. CDR3 protein: CASSYSRWGQNNEQFF. The CDR3 bases are TGTGCCAGCAGTTACTCGAGGTGGGGGCAGAACAATGAGCAGTTCTTC.

The rearrangement links TRBV10-3 to TRBJ1-1; unclear D gene. V was trimmed by 0 bases and J by 1 base, leaving 9 bases between them. This CDR3 has 15 amino acids. Germline loops: CDR1 ENHRY, CDR2 SYGVKD. Here the CDR3 reads CAISESPGRNTEAFF. Here the CDR3 DNA reads TGTGCCATCAGTGAGTCGCCCGGTCGGAACACTGAAGCTTTCTTT.

The chain combines TRBV30 with TRBJ2-3, with 7 bases that match TRBD2. V gave up 5 bases and J gave up 2 bases; unmatched junction bases: 7. Germline CDR1 reads GTSNPN; CDR2 reads SVGIG (reference sequence). The CDR3 sequence is 14 residues long. CDR3 sequence (DNA): TGTGCCTGGCGCCAGGGACTACTCACAGATACGCAGTATTTT. Its translation is CAWRQGLLTDTQYF.

The rearrangement joins TRBV28 to TRBJ1-6; D not resolved. Germline CDR1 and CDR2: MDHEN and SYDVKM. V lost 4 bases and J 7 bases, leaving 11 bases between the germline ends. The CDR3 is 14 residues long. For the CDR3, the DNA is TGTGCCAGCAGTTATGGTGGTCGGAATTCACCCCTCCACTTT. Translated, it gives CASSYGGRNSPLHF.

This clone occurred a few times. The chain uses TRBV11-2 and TRBJ1-5; 7 bases are a match to TRBD1. With 5 bases clipped from V and 3 bases from J, the junction kept 4 bases outside the gene matches. This CDR3 is built from 14 residues. The V gene's germline CDR1 is SGHAT and CDR2 FQNNGV. The DNA for the CDR3 is TGTGCCAGCAGCGTGACAGGGATCAATCAGCCCCAGCATTTT. Translation gives CASSVTGINQPQHF.

This chain links TRBV28 with TRBJ1-6; possibly TRBD1 for D (6 bases). The CDR3 sequence is 16 residues long. The germline gives CDR1 MDHEN, CDR2 SYDVKM. Between the trimmed V and J ends, which lost 2 bases and 7 bases, there was a span of 15 bases. CDR3 sequence reads: CASSLPRQAGNSPLHF. The DNA of the CDR3 is TGTGCCAGCAGTTTACCACGACAGGCTGGGAATTCACCCCTCCACTTT.

CDR3 in amino acids: CATSARLAGGYNEQFF. The CDR3 nucleotides read TGTGCCACCAGCGCCCGACTAGCCGGGGGCTACAATGAGCAGTTCTTC. The chain links TRBV15 to TRBJ2-1, with 7 nucleotides matching TRBD2. This CDR3 has 16 residues. Germline V gives CDR1 LNHNV, CDR2 YYDKDF (reference sequence). The trim removed 5 bases at V and 3 bases at J, leaving 10 bases unmatched.

The V gene is TRBV28, the J gene TRBJ1-2; D not resolved. With 6 bases removed from V and 5 bases from J, the gap between germline ends came to 10 bases. In germline, CDR1 is MDHEN, CDR2 SYDVKM. This CDR3 is 12 amino acids long. CDR3: CASRLRAYGYTF. CDR3 DNA sequence: TGTGCCAGCAGGTTGAGGGCTTATGGCTACACCTTC.

The CDR3 bases are TGTGCCAGCTCGCAAAGGGATACAGCGCTGGGAGGCACTGAAGCTTTCTTT. As protein: CASSQRDTALGGTEAFF. The chain employs TRBV18 and TRBJ1-1; no definite D call. V was shortened by 6 bases and J by 4 bases, with 24 bases between the two germline ends. The CDR3 is made up of 17 amino acids. Germline V gene sequence: CDR1 KGHSH, CDR2 LQKENI.

This chain links TRBV7-9 with TRBJ2-5, with 9 bases aligning to TRBD2. The CDR3 length is 17 residues. CDR1 and CDR2 from the germline V gene are SEHNR and FQNEAQ (reference sequence). The J segment lost 4 bases and the V segment lost 5 bases, leaving 14 bases of the junction unmatched. CDR3: CASSPHGSGGRRETQYF. DNA for the CDR3: TGTGCCAGCAGCCCTCATGGGAGCGGGGGGCGGAGAGAGACCCAGTACTTC.

This rearrangement joins TRBV28 to TRBJ2-7, with D maybe TRBD1 (6 bases). This CDR3 has 13 amino acids. Germline V gene lookup returns CDR1 MDHEN and CDR2 SYDVKM. V was pared by 4 bases and J by 3 bases, with 10 bases between. CDR3 protein: CASSSDSNYEQYF. The CDR3 coding sequence is TGTGCCAGCAGTTCGGACAGCAACTACGAGCAGTACTTC.

This clone was recorded a few times. The J gene is TRBJ2-1, the V gene TRBV2; 9 bases line up with TRBD2. The length of the CDR3 is 14 residues. J was trimmed by 6 bases and V by 6 bases; bases with no gene match: 6. Germline CDR1 reads SNHLY; CDR2 reads FYNNEI. The CDR3 region is CASRFGLASNEQFF. The CDR3 DNA is TGTGCCAGCAGGTTTGGACTAGCGAGCAATGAGCAGTTCTTC.

This chain links TRBV3-1 (or the pseudogene TRBV3-2) with TRBJ1-3; tentative D call: TRBD1 (5 bases). V was cut by 1 base and J by 5 bases, with 15 bases left in between. Germline V gene data show CDR1 as LGHDT and CDR2 as YNNKEL (reference sequence). The CDR3 runs to 16 residues. CDR3 sequence (DNA): TGTGCCAGCAGCCAAGCGAGAAGGGCAGGGAGAAACACCATATATTTT. It encodes CASSQARRAGRNTIYF.

The CDR3 protein is CASSSGTGTYGYTF. The CDR3 DNA reads TGCGCCAGCAGCTCCGGGACAGGGACCTATGGCTACACCTTC. The chain has TRBV5-1 and TRBJ1-2; TRBD1 aligns across 9 bases. CDR1 is SGHRS and CDR2 is YFSETQ in the germline V gene. The CDR3 has 14 amino acids. Unmatched junction bases numbered 4, after V lost 3 bases and J lost 4 bases.

This rearrangement joins TRBV6-2 or TRBV6-3 to TRBJ2-1; 7 bases line up with TRBD1. Trimming removed 2 bases from V and 2 bases from J; junction bases left unmatched: 9. The CDR3 totals 17 residues. Germline values: CDR1 MNHEY, CDR2 SVGEGT. The CDR3 protein is CASSYPRQGHTYNEQFF. In DNA form, the CDR3 reads TGTGCCAGCAGTTACCCCCGACAGGGTCACACCTACAATGAGCAGTTCTTC.

The rearrangement links TRBV3-1 (or the pseudogene TRBV3-2) to TRBJ1-5; D is unclear. From germline, CDR1 is LGHDT and CDR2 YNNKEL (reference sequence). V was shortened by 4 bases and J by 5 bases, with 12 bases between the two germline ends. The CDR3 sequence is 14 residues long. CDR3 bases: TGTGCCAGCAGCCCCGACGTGGGAGATCAGCCCCAGCATTTT. This translates into CASSPDVGDQPQHF.

The chain employs TRBV19 and TRBJ2-2, with 13 bases fitting TRBD2. Germline V gene sequence: CDR1 LNHDA, CDR2 SQIVND (reference sequence). This CDR3 is 18 amino acids long. V dropped 5 bases and J dropped 4; count of bases not matched to a gene: 10. For the CDR3, the DNA is TGTGCCAGTAGTTTGCCGGGACTAGCGGGAAGCGGCACCGGGGAGCTGTTTTTT. Its translation: CASSLPGLAGSGTGELFF.